One T cell receptor beta chain is described in this entry. Its antigen is not known. Germline V lookup: CDR1 MGHRA, CDR2 YSYEKL. Trimming took 2 bases from V and 7 from J, leaving 12 bases between them. The CDR3 consists of 14 residues. Primers: 60 Vbeta forward and 13 Jbeta reverse. Profiled with immunoSEQ multiplex PCR; TCRdb holds only in-frame clones, not every one. The sample consists of around 110,000 clones, around a tenth of them appearing once. The data are from a study of cytomegalovirus exposure and HLA in healthy donors. Background on the study: Within the Caucasian-associated ancestry cluster were around 81% of the roughly 400 genotyped donors. Study-level findings and limits: The dataset shows that most TCR sequences were rare, while some public TCRs occurred in many donors.

The chain couples TRBV4-1 to TRBJ2-1; D is unclear. Sequencing was done on a sample of PBMCs. The sequence came from a man aged 25 to 45 in good health and CMV-seronegative. CDR3 sequence: CASSQPIERNEQFF. Here the CDR3 DNA reads TGCGCCAGCAGCCAACCGATAGAGAGAAATGAGCAGTTCTTC.